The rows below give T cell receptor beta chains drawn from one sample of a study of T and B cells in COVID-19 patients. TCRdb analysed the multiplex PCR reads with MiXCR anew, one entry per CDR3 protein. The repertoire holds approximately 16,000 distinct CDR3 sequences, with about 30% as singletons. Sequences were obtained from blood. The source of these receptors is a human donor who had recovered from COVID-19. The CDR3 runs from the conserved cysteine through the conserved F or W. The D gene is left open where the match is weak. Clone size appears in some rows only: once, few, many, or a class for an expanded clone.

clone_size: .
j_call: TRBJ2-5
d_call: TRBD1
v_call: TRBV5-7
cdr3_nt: TGTGCCAGCAGCTCGGACAGGGGAAGGGAGACCCAGTACTTC
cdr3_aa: CASSSDRGRETQYF

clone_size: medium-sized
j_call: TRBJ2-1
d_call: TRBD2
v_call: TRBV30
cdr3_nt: TGTGCCTGGGGCAGCGGGGGTGATCAGTTCTTC
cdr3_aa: CAWGSGGDQFF

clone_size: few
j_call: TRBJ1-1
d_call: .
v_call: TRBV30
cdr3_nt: TGTGCCTGGAGACGGGTTGGAACACCCCTAAATACTGAAGCTTTCTTT
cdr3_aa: CAWRRVGTPLNTEAFF

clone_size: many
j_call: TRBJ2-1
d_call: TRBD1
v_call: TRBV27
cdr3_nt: TGTGCCAGCAGTTACTCGGGACAGGGCGCCCATGAGCAGTTCTTC
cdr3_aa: CASSYSGQGAHEQFF

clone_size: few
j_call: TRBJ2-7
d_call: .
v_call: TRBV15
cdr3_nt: TGTGCCACCAGCAGAGATCGCTGGGGGAGCGAGCAGTACTTC
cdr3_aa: CATSRDRWGSEQYF

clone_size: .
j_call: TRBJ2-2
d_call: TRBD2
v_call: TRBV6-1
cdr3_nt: TGTGCCAGCAGTTCACCCCAACGCGGGGGGATTCGCGCGAACACCGGGGAGCTGTTTTTT
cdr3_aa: CASSSPQRGGIRANTGELFF

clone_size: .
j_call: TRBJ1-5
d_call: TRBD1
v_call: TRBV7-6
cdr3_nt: TGTGCCAGCAGCTCTACGACAGGGGGCAATCAGCCCCAGCATTTT
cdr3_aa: CASSSTTGGNQPQHF

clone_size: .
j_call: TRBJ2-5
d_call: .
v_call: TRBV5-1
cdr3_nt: TGCGCCAGCAGCTTCGCCGACCGAAAAGAGACCCAGTACTTC
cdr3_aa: CASSFADRKETQYF

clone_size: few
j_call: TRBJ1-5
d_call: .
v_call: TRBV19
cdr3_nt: TGTGCCAGTAGTCAACAGGGTGATCAGCCCCAGCATTTT
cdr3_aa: CASSQQGDQPQHF

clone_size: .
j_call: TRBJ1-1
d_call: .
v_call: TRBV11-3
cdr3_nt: TGTGCCAGCACCAAGGTTGGAGGGGGTACTGAAGCTTTCTTT
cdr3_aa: CASTKVGGGTEAFF

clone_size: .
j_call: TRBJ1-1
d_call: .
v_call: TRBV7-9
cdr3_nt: TGTGCCAGCAGCCCCTCGAGGGACACTGAAGCTTTCTTT
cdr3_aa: CASSPSRDTEAFF

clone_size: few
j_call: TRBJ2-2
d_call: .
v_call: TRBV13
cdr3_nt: TGTGCCAGCAGCTTAGAGGAGACCGGGGAGCTGTTTTTT
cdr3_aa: CASSLEETGELFF

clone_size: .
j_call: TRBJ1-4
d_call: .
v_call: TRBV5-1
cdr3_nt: TGCGCCAGCAGCCCCCGGGGAGGGGGTGAAAAACTGTTTTTT
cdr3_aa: CASSPRGGGEKLFF

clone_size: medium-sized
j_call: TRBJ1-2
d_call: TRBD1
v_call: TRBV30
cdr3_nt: TGTGCCTGGAGTCCGACAGGGAGCTATGGCTACACCTTC
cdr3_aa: CAWSPTGSYGYTF

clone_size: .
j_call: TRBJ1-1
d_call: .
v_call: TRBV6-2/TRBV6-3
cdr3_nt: TGTGCCAGCAGTTACGGGGATAAGAACACTGAAGCTTTCTTT
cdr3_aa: CASSYGDKNTEAFF